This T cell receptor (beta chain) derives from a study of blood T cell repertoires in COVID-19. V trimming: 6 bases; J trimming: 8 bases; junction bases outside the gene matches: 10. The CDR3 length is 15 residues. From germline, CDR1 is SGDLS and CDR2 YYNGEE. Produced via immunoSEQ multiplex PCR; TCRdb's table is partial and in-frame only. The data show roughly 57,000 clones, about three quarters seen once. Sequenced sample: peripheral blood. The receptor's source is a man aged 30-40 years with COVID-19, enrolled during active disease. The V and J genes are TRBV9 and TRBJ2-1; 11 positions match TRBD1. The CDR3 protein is CASTSPRTGGDEQFF. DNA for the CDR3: TGTGCCAGCACCTCTCCCCGGACAGGGGGCGATGAGCAGTTCTTC.